This T cell receptor (beta chain) emerged from a study of PD-1 blockade in classical Hodgkin lymphoma. Study-wide results and limits: CD8+ TCR diversity did not rise significantly by C4D1, unlike CD4+. Baseline diversity in complete responders resembled that of newly diagnosed patients.

About this clone: Its antigen is as yet unknown.

Germline V CDR1 and CDR2: SGHVS, FNYEAQ. The CDR3 is 15 amino acids. The J segment lost 5 bases and the V segment lost 0 bases, leaving 4 bases of the junction unmatched. The time point is: cycle 4 day 1 (C4D1), after more than five weeks of nivolumab. Relapse was seen in all patients after autologous stem cell transplantation, and brentuximab vedotin exposure was variable. Measured with immunoSEQ multiplex PCR; TCRdb has only the in-frame clones, and not every one. Among fewer than 100,000 clones listed, about 92% were seen once. The receptor was isolated from a human donor with classical Hodgkin lymphoma. This rearrangement joins TRBV7-6 to TRBJ1-1, with TRBD1 matching over 9 bases. The sequenced sample was peripheral blood mononuclear cells (PBMCs), obtained before the fourth cycle of nivolumab. The CDR3 protein is CASSLADRGTTEAFF. The CDR3 coding sequence is TGTGCCAGCAGCTTAGCGGACAGGGGAACAACTGAAGCTTTCTTT.